Only one count was recorded for the clone carrying this TCR beta chain. Its antigen is not known. The method was immunoSEQ multiplex PCR; TCRdb's version includes in-frame clones alone and lacks a portion of them. The sample lists about 24,000 clones, around 80% seen once, with around 4.2% in the top ten. This entry is derived from a study of T cells in narcolepsy. Overall study results and limits: Autoreactive HCRT-specific and TRIB2-specific clonotypes were marked in same-patient CSF-versus-blood CD4+ comparisons.

CDR1 and CDR2 from the germline V gene are LGHNA and YSLEER. The CDR3 length is 14 residues. V shed 4 bases and J 8 bases; nucleotides not matched to a gene: 8. The source of this sequence is a human donor in good health. J is TRBJ1-2 and V is TRBV4-3; TRBD1 aligns across 9 bases. Sequenced input: memory (CD45RA-) CD4+ T cells from blood. CDR3 DNA: TGCGCCAGCAGCCGGGAACAGGGGGCGCCGGGCTACACCTTC. Protein: CASSREQGAPGYTF.